This T cell receptor (beta chain) appears in the sequencing data of a study of blood T cell repertoires in COVID-19. The V segment lost 2 bases and the J segment 8 bases; nucleotides outside the gene matches: 10. From germline, CDR1 is MNHNS and CDR2 SASEGT. This CDR3 is built from 15 residues. The repertoire was sequenced with immunoSEQ multiplex PCR; TCRdb's copy has only in-frame clones and lacks some. The sample shows under 200,000 clones, roughly 82% of them seen only once. Sequencing used PBMCs or T cells enriched from blood (not recorded which). The rearrangement uses TRBV6-1 and TRBJ1-1, with TRBD1 matching over 8 bases. This clonotype was sampled from a woman in her sixties with acute COVID-19. CDR3 sequence: CASSEPPGQVEEAFF. DNA of the CDR3: TGTGCCAGCAGTGAACCACCGGGACAGGTTGAAGAAGCTTTCTTT.